The clone carrying this T cell receptor (beta chain) was recorded at least ten times. Antigen unknown. Germline CDR1 SGHTA, CDR2 FQGTGA. The CDR3 spans 14 residues. The V end was cut by 6 bases, the J end by 0 bases, with 11 bases between. The sample comes from a study of T cells in Graves' hyperthyroidism and ophthalmopathy. Regarding the study as a whole: Prediction of ophthalmopathy progression came a median 6.5 months pre-onset. In the blood, most expanded thyroid clonotypes above 0.001 appeared as well.

There were TCR beta CDR3 regions amplified from RNA transcripts. TCR CDR3 regions were first amplified by RT-PCR with HTBI primers. TCRdb called the multiplex PCR reads again in MiXCR, with one record for every CDR3 protein. The repertoire holds 700,000 or so distinct CDR3 sequences, with more than 14% as singletons. The study included ophthalmopathy patients with Clinical Activity Score at least 3, NOSPECS grade at least 4 and duration under 3 months. Fresh peripheral blood, roughly 9.6 ml, was the source of the PBMCs. The J gene is TRBJ1-1, the V gene TRBV7-3; tentatively, D is TRBD1 (5 bases). The sequencing input was blood. The TCR sequence derives from a woman aged 45-65 years with Graves' ophthalmopathy. This CDR3 is CASRPSGVNTEAFF. As DNA, the CDR3 is TGTGCCAGCAGACCCTCGGGGGTGAACACTGAAGCTTTCTTT.